Listed here are 28 T cell receptor beta chains from one sample, sequenced in a study of blood T cells in healthy people across ages. The authors ran a second PCR of about 7 to 12 cycles using a sample-barcoded 5' primer and a J-beta primer mix. Via MiXCR, TCRdb re-called the 5' RACE reads, giving one row per CDR3 protein. Of approximately 1,100,000 distinct CDR3 sequences in the sample, 45% were seen once. Sequences were obtained from blood. The receptors come from a woman between 55 and 75 years old in good health.

This clonotype has just one count. The chain uses TRBV5-1 and TRBJ2-7, with 8 bases that match TRBD1. The V and J ends lost 0 bases and 3 bases, in that order; junction bases with no gene match: 14. This CDR3 comprises 18 residues. From germline, CDR1 is SGHRS and CDR2 YFSETQ. This CDR3 reads CASSLGPGGGHILYEQYF. The CDR3 nucleotides are TGCGCCAGCAGCTTGGGGCCAGGGGGCGGCCATATCCTCTACGAGCAGTACTTC.

This clonotype was seen a handful of times. V and J are TRBV5-1 and TRBJ1-2, with TRBD1 identical over 9 bases. Germline CDR1 and CDR2: SGHRS and YFSETQ. Unmatched junction bases numbered 4, after V lost 3 bases and J lost 1 base. This CDR3 spans 15 amino acids. Written as DNA, the CDR3 is TGCGCCAGCAGCTGGGGGACAGGGTATAACTATGGCTACACCTTC. Translating gives CASSWGTGYNYGYTF.

This clonotype was detected a few times. The chain is built from TRBV6-5 and TRBJ2-7; D unclear. The CDR3 spans 14 residues. Germline CDR1 is MNHEY and CDR2 is SVGAGI. Trimming left V 0 bases short and J 1 base short, with 7 bases between. The CDR3 sequence: CASSYSKESYEQYF. In DNA, the CDR3 is TGTGCCAGCAGTTACTCGAAGGAATCCTACGAGCAGTACTTC.

V is TRBV29-1 and J is TRBJ1-2, with D unresolved. Trimming pared 1 base from V and 3 bases from J, leaving 12 bases between. Germline assignment: CDR1 SQVTM and CDR2 ANQGSEA. The CDR3 loop spans 14 amino acids. The CDR3 nucleotides read TGCAGCGTTGAAGTGTCCCCTGTTGACTATGGCTACACCTTC. Translating it yields CSVEVSPVDYGYTF.

This clonotype was detected a few times. The rearrangement links TRBV24-1 to TRBJ2-1, with D perhaps TRBD2 (5 bases). V lost 2 bases, J lost 3 bases, and 13 bases lay in between. Per germline, CDR1 KGHDR and CDR2 SFDVKD. There are 16 residues in the CDR3. The DNA of the CDR3 is TGTGCCACCAGTGATTGGCGAGGAGGAGACTACAATGAGCAGTTCTTC. Amino acids: CATSDWRGGDYNEQFF.

The sample holds a few counts of this clonotype. The CDR3: CASSFGLLGYEQYF. For the CDR3, the DNA is TGTGCCAGCAGTTTCGGGCTTTTGGGCTACGAGCAGTACTTC. V and J are TRBV12-3 or TRBV12-4 and TRBJ2-7; D is undetermined. This CDR3 is 14 amino acids long. Trimming cost V 3 bases and J 3 bases, with 12 bases left between them.

This clonotype was seen only a few times. The chain is built from TRBV6-6 and TRBJ2-1; the match to TRBD2 covers 8 bases. Germline trimming cut 6 bases from V and 8 bases from J; bases unmatched to any gene: 15. The CDR3 runs 16 residues. Germline CDR1 reads MNHNY; CDR2 reads SVGAGI (reference sequence). CDR3 bases: TGTGCCAGCAGCCCCCAGGGAGCGGGAGAAGGGTATGAGCAGTTCTTC. Its protein is CASSPQGAGEGYEQFF.

The chain uses TRBV27 and TRBJ2-4, with D perhaps TRBD1 or TRBD2 (5 bases each). V lost 1 base to trimming and J lost 0 bases, with 10 bases between them. The CDR3 has 16 residues. Germline CDR1 reads MNHEY; CDR2 reads SMNVEV (reference sequence). The CDR3 DNA follows: TGTGCCAGCAGTTTATTTGGGGGATTAGCCAAAAACATTCAGTACTTC. This codes for CASSLFGGLAKNIQYF.

This sequence joins TRBV7-6 and TRBJ1-5, with D perhaps TRBD1 (5 bases). From germline, CDR1 is SGHVS and CDR2 FNYEAQ. The ends were cut back, 2 bases at V and 2 bases at J, with 10 bases in the middle. The CDR3 contains 15 residues. CDR3 in amino acids: CASSLTRGGNQPQHF. CDR3 DNA: TGTGCCAGCAGCTTAACCAGAGGGGGCAATCAGCCCCAGCATTTT. The full variable domain, in which reference TRBV7-6 and TRBJ1-5 provide the parts outside the CDR3, is GAGVSQSPRYKVTKRGQDVALRCDPISGHVSLYWYRQALGQGPEFLTYFNYEAQQDKSGLPNDRFSAERPEGSISTLTIQRTEQRDSAMYRCASSLTRGGNQPQHFGDGTRLSIL.

This clonotype was picked up a small number of times. The rearrangement uses TRBV29-1 and TRBJ2-1, with TRBD1 identical over 11 bases. The ends lost 6 bases at V and 9 bases at J; junction bases unmatched: 10. The CDR3 is 14 amino acids. The germline CDR1 and CDR2 sequences are SQVTM and ANQGSEA. The CDR3 loop is CSVAGTGGITEQFF. The CDR3 DNA follows: TGCAGCGTCGCCGGGACAGGGGGGATCACTGAGCAGTTCTTC.

This rearrangement joins TRBV4-1 to TRBJ2-5; D is unclear. Germline values: CDR1 MGHRA, CDR2 YSYEKL. The CDR3 contains 12 residues. V lost 3 bases to trimming and J lost 3 bases, with 5 bases between them. CDR3 loop: CASSHFEETQYF. DNA of the CDR3: TGCGCCAGCAGCCATTTCGAAGAGACCCAGTACTTC.

The rearrangement links TRBV7-9 to TRBJ2-7; 8 positions agree with TRBD1. The J segment lost 0 bases and the V segment lost 5 bases, leaving 9 bases of the junction unmatched. The CDR3 spans 16 residues. Germline assignment: CDR1 SEHNR and CDR2 FQNEAQ (reference sequence). CDR3 protein: CASSGYRGSSSYEQYF. Here the CDR3 DNA reads TGTGCCAGCAGCGGGTACAGGGGGTCGAGCTCCTACGAGCAGTACTTC.

V usage is TRBV7-2 and J usage is TRBJ1-4; the match to TRBD1 covers 8 bases. The CDR3 totals 16 residues. The junction had 4 bases not matched to a gene; V was cut back by 3 bases and J by 1 base. CDR1 and CDR2 (germline): SGHTA, FQGNSA. The CDR3 spells CASSFTGQGTNEKLFF. For the CDR3, the DNA is TGTGCCAGCAGCTTTACCGGACAGGGAACTAATGAAAAACTGTTTTTT.

The chain carries TRBV12-3 or TRBV12-4 and TRBJ1-6; D gene ambiguous. The CDR3 contains 13 residues. V lost 3 bases, J lost 5 bases, and 5 bases lay in between. This CDR3 reads CASSFQNNSPLHF. The CDR3 DNA reads TGTGCCAGCAGTTTCCAGAATAATTCACCCCTCCACTTT.

As concerns this clonotype: This may arise from a read error, as a much more abundant clone is one base away. V is TRBV7-2 and J is TRBJ2-6; 10 bases match TRBD2. Germline trimming cut 2 bases from V and 1 base from J; bases unmatched to any gene: 8. The germline CDR1 and CDR2 sequences are SGHTA and FQGNSA. CDR3 length equals 19 residues. CDR3 sequence reads: CASSLRLAGLSSGANVLTF. For the CDR3, the DNA is TGTGCCAGCAGCTTAAGACTAGCGGGCCTTTCTTCTGGGGCCAACGTCCTGACTTTC.

The chain recombines TRBV12-5 with TRBJ2-1; D unresolved. This CDR3 spans 11 amino acids. The V end lost 4 bases, the J end lost 5 bases, and 3 bases lay between the germline ends. Germline V CDR1 and CDR2: LGHNT, FRNRAP. This chain's CDR3 is CASGSNNEQFF. The CDR3 bases are TGTGCTAGTGGTTCTAACAATGAGCAGTTCTTC.

V and J are TRBV28 and TRBJ2-3; D is unresolved. The V end lost 7 bases, the J end lost 0 bases, and 8 bases lay between the germline ends. The CDR3 extends over 13 amino acids. CDR1 MDHEN and CDR2 SYDVKM come from the germline V gene. Here the CDR3 DNA reads TGTGCCAGCATAGAGTATAGCACAGATACGCAGTATTTT. Its translation is CASIEYSTDTQYF. The full variable domain, in which reference TRBV28 and TRBJ2-3 provide the parts outside the CDR3, is DVKVTQSSRYLVKRTGEKVFLECVQDMDHENMFWYRQDPGLGLRLIYFSYDVKMKEKGDIPEGYSVSREKKERFSLILESASTNQTSMYLCASIEYSTDTQYFGPGTRLTVL.

The chain combines TRBV20-1 with TRBJ2-3; TRBD2 aligns across 10 bases. Per the germline V gene, CDR1 is DFQATT and CDR2 is SNEGSKA (reference sequence). Unmatched junction bases numbered 4, after V lost 2 bases and J lost 5 bases. The CDR3 has 14 amino acids. CDR3 protein: CSARLAGDLDTQYF. The CDR3 nucleotides read TGCAGTGCTAGACTAGCGGGAGACCTAGATACGCAGTATTTT.

This clonotype occurred once. This chain uses TRBV7-9 with TRBJ2-7; D is perhaps TRBD1 (6 bases). The germline gives CDR1 SEHNR, CDR2 FQNEAQ (reference sequence). The CDR3 runs to 14 residues. Trimming stripped 8 bases from V and 4 bases from J, with 18 bases between. In DNA, the CDR3 is TGTGCCAGCGGATACAGGGATCCCTTGTACGAGCAGTACTTC. As protein: CASGYRDPLYEQYF.

V and J are TRBV13 and TRBJ2-7; D may correspond to TRBD1 or TRBD2 (5 bases each). Germline CDR1 reads PRHDT; CDR2 reads FYEKMQ (reference sequence). The CDR3 has 15 residues. V was pared by 0 bases and J by 4 bases, with 13 bases between. The CDR3 nucleotides are TGTGCCAGCAGCTTAGGTGGGACCAGCCAGTACGAGCAGTACTTC. This translates into CASSLGGTSQYEQYF.

About this clonotype: At one end the junction does not follow the germline gene, possibly because of a read error. V and J are TRBV7-9 and TRBJ2-5, with D uncertain. This CDR3 has 13 amino acids. Germline values: CDR1 SEHNR, CDR2 FQNEAQ (reference sequence). The CDR3 DNA reads as TGTTCCAGCAGCTTTGGGTTGGGGGAGACCCAGTACTTC. This gives the protein CSSSFGLGETQYF. The whole variable domain, filled in from reference TRBV7-9 and TRBJ2-5, reads DTGVSQNPRHKITKRGQNVTFRCDPISEHNRLYWYRQTLGQGPEFLTYFQNEAQLEKSRLLSDRFSAERPKGSFSTLEIQRTEQGDSAMYLCSSSFGLGETQYFGPGTRLLVL.

The chain employs TRBV5-1 and TRBJ2-7, with D possibly TRBD1 on 6 matching bases. The CDR3 has 15 amino acids. Trimming left V 3 bases short and J 2 bases short, with 15 bases between. The germline gives CDR1 SGHRS, CDR2 YFSETQ. CDR3 sequence (DNA): TGCGCCAGCAGCTCGTACACAGGGACCACCTACGAGCAGTACTTC. It encodes CASSSYTGTTYEQYF.

This chain connects TRBV6-5 to TRBJ2-5; maybe TRBD2 (6 bases). The CDR3 is 14 amino acids. V was cut by 5 bases and J by 2 bases, with 12 bases left in between. Germline assignment: CDR1 MNHEY and CDR2 SVGAGI. This CDR3 is CASSQGLIQETQYF. As DNA, the CDR3 is TGTGCCAGCAGTCAGGGACTGATTCAAGAGACCCAGTACTTC.

The chain joins TRBV12-3 or TRBV12-4 to TRBJ1-5; D is possibly TRBD1 (6 bases). This CDR3 is 15 amino acids long. Trimming removed 6 bases from V and 2 bases from J, with 14 bases in between. CDR3 nucleotides: TGTGCCAGCAGGCTCCAGGGGATTGGCAATCAGCCCCAGCATTTT. Translated, it gives CASRLQGIGNQPQHF.

CDR3 in DNA: TGTGCCAGCAGCTCCCATGCCCTGGCGGGGATGGGCTATGAGCAGTTCTTC. Translating it yields CASSSHALAGMGYEQFF. The chain joins TRBV9 to TRBJ2-1, with D possibly being TRBD2 (6 bases). The CDR3 is made up of 17 amino acids. The germline V and J ends were trimmed by 4 bases and 8 bases, with 25 bases remaining between them. In germline, CDR1 is SGDLS, CDR2 YYNGEE. The full variable domain, its missing parts supplied by reference TRBV9 and TRBJ2-1, is DSGVTQTPKHLITATGQRVTLRCSPRSGDLSVYWYQQSLDQGLQFLIQYYNGEERAKGNILERFSAQQFPDLHSELNLSSLELGDSALYFCASSSHALAGMGYEQFFGPGTRLTVL.

This clonotype was detected only once. The chain couples TRBV5-1 to TRBJ2-5; TRBD2 agrees at 8 bases. The tail of the sequence fits TRBJ2-7 better, so the J call may be wrong. CDR1 and CDR2 (germline): SGHRS, YFSETQ. The CDR3 extends over 14 amino acids. The CDR3 coding sequence is TGCGCCAGCAGCCGTGAGACGGGACTAGACGAGCAGTACTTC. Encoded protein: CASSRETGLDEQYF.

This CDR3 reads CASSVANSYEQYF. CDR3 in DNA: TGTGCCAGCAGTGTAGCCAACTCCTACGAGCAGTACTTC. V usage is TRBV6-1 and J usage is TRBJ2-7, with unresolved D. The germline V gene encodes CDR1 MNHNS and CDR2 SASEGT. CDR3 length: 13 residues. V was clipped by 4 bases and J by 0 bases, with 7 bases between them.

This sequence joins TRBV5-1 and TRBJ2-5; 9 bases fit TRBD1. The CDR3 contains 14 residues. V was pared by 4 bases and J by 5 bases, with 6 bases of the junction left unmatched. Germline CDR1 is SGHRS and CDR2 is YFSETQ. DNA of the CDR3: TGCGCCAGCAGCATTACAGGGGGCCGGGAGACCCAGTACTTC. This gives the protein CASSITGGRETQYF.